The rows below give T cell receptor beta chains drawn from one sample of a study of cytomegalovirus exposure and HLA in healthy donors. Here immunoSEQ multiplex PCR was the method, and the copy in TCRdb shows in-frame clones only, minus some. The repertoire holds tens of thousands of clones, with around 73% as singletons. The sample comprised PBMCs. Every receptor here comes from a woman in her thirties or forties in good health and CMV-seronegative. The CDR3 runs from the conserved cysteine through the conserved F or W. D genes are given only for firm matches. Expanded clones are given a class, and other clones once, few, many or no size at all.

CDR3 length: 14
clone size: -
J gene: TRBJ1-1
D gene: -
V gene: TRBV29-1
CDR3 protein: CSAQDRGEWTEAFF
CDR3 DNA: TGCAGCGCCCAAGATCGGGGAGAATGGACTGAAGCTTTCTTT

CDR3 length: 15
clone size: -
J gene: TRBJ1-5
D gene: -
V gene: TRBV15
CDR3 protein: CATSRDRGSNQPQHF
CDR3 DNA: TGTGCCACCAGCAGAGATCGGGGGAGCAATCAGCCCCAGCATTTT

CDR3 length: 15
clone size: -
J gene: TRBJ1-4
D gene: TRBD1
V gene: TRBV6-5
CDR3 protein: CASSTGARTNEKLFF
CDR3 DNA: TGTGCCAGCAGCACAGGGGCGCGGACTAATGAAAAACTGTTTTTT

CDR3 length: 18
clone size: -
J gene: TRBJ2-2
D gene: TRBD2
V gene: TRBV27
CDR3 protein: CASALKTSGRRLTGELFF
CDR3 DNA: TGTGCCAGCGCACTAAAGACTAGCGGGAGGAGACTCACCGGGGAGCTGTTTTTT

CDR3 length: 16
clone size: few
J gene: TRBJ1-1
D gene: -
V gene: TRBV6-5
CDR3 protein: CASSSPNHYKDTEAFF
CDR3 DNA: TGTGCCAGCAGTTCCCCCAACCACTACAAAGACACTGAAGCTTTCTTT

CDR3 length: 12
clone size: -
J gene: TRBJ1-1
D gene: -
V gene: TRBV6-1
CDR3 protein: CASREQAAEAFF
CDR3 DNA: TGTGCCAGCAGGGAACAGGCAGCTGAAGCTTTCTTT

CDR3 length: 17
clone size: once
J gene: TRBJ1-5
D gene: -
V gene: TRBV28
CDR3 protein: CASSPWTGVSYNQPQHF
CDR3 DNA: TGTGCCAGCAGTCCCTGGACGGGGGTAAGTTACAATCAGCCCCAGCATTTT

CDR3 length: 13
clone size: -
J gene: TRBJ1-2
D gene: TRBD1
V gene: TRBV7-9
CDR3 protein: CASFVGAGGPPTF
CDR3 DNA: TGTGCCAGCTTCGTTGGGGCAGGGGGCCCTCCGACCTTC

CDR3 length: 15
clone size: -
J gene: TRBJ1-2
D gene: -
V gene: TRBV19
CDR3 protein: CASGGGRGQHYGYTF
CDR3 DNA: TGTGCCAGCGGGGGGGGTCGTGGACAGCACTATGGCTACACCTTC

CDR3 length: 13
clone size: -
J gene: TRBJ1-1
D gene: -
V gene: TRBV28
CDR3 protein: CASSLLGVGEAFF
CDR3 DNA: TGTGCCAGCAGTTTACTAGGGGTGGGTGAAGCTTTCTTT

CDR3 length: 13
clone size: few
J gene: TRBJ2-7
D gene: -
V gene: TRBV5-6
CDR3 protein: CASSLQIIVEQYF
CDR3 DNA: TGTGCCAGCAGCTTACAGATTATTGTAGAGCAGTACTTC

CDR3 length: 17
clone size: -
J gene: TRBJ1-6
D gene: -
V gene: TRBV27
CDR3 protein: CASSLWRGRPGDSPLHF
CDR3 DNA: TGTGCCAGCAGTTTATGGAGGGGCAGGCCCGGTGATTCACCCCTCCACTTT

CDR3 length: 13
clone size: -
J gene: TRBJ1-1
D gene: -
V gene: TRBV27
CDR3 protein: CASGTGQNTEAFF
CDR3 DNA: TGTGCCAGCGGTACAGGACAGAACACTGAAGCTTTCTTT

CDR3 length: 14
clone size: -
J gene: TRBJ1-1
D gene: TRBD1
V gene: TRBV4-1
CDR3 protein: CASSRQGEGTEAFF
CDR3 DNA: TGCGCCAGCAGTCGACAGGGTGAAGGCACTGAAGCTTTCTTT

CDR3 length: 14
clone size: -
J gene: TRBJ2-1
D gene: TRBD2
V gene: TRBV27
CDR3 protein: CASSLRAGAIEQFF
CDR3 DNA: TGTGCCAGCAGTTTGAGGGCGGGAGCGATTGAGCAGTTCTTC

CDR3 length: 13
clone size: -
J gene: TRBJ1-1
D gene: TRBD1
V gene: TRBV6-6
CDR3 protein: CASSVSGQGIAFF
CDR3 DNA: TGTGCCAGCAGTGTCTCGGGACAGGGGATCGCTTTCTTT

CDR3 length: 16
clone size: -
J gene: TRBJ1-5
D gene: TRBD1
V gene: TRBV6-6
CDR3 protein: CASSYTGQGKDQPQHF
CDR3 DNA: TGTGCCAGCAGTTATACAGGACAGGGGAAGGATCAGCCCCAGCATTTT

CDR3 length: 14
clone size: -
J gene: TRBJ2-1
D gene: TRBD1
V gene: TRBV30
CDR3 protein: CAWTRDSARYEQFF
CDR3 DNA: TGTGCCTGGACCAGGGACAGTGCAAGGTATGAGCAGTTCTTC

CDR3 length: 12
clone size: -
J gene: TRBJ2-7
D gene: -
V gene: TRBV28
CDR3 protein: CASSPTGGWRYF
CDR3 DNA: TGTGCCAGCAGTCCCACCGGAGGGTGGCGGTACTTC

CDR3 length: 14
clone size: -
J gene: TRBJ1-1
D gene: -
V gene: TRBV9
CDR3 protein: CASSVGEGWSEAFF
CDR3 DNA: TGTGCCAGCAGCGTAGGGGAGGGGTGGAGTGAAGCTTTCTTT

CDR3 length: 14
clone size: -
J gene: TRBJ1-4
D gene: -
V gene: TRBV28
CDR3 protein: CASSLSRRNEKLFF
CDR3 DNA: TGTGCCAGCAGTTTAAGTCGGAGGAATGAAAAACTGTTTTTT

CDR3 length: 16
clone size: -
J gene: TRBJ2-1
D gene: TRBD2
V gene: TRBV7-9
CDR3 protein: CASSFTLLAGVNEQFF
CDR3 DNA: TGTGCCAGCAGCTTCACCCTGCTAGCGGGAGTCAATGAGCAGTTCTTC

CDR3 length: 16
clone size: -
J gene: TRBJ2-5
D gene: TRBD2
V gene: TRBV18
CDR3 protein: CASSPFSASGEETQYF
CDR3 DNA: TGTGCCAGCTCACCTTTTTCGGCTAGCGGGGAGGAGACCCAGTACTTC

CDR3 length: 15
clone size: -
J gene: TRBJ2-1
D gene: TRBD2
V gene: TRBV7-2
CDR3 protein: CASSLAGGPVNEQFF
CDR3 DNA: TGTGCCAGCAGCTTAGCGGGAGGGCCGGTAAATGAGCAGTTCTTC

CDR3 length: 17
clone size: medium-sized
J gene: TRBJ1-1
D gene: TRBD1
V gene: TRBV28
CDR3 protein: CASSFFGTGRVNTEAFF
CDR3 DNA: TGTGCCAGCAGTTTCTTCGGGACAGGTCGGGTGAACACTGAAGCTTTCTTT

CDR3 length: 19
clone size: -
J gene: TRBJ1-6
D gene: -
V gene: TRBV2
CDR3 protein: CASSVDLSFGSSYNSPLHF
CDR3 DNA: TGTGCCAGCAGTGTAGATCTATCTTTCGGGAGCTCCTATAATTCACCCCTCCACTTT

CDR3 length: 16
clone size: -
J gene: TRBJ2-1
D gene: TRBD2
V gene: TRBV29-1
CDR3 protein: CSVEDLADSGYNEQFF
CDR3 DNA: TGCAGCGTTGAAGATCTAGCGGACTCAGGTTACAATGAGCAGTTCTTC

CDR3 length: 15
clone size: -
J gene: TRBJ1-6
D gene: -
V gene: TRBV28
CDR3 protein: CASSFGGDNNSPLHF
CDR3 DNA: TGTGCCAGCAGTTTCGGAGGAGATAATAATTCACCCCTCCACTTT

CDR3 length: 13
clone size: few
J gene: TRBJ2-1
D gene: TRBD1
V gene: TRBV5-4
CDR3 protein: CASSPDRGGEQFF
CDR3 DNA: TGTGCCAGCAGCCCGGACAGGGGGGGTGAGCAGTTCTTC

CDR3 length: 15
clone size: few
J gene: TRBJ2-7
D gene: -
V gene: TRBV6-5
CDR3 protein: CASRYSDSVSYEQYF
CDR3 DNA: TGTGCCAGCCGATACTCGGATAGCGTGTCCTACGAGCAGTACTTC

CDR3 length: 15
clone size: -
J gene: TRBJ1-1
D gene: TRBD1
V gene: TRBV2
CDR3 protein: CASRWGTGANTEAFF
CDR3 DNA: TGTGCCAGCAGATGGGGGACAGGGGCAAACACTGAAGCTTTCTTT

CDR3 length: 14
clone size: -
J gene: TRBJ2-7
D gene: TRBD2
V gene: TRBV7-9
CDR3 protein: CASSSPGGLGEQYF
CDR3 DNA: TGTGCCAGCAGCTCCCCGGGAGGGTTGGGGGAGCAGTACTTC

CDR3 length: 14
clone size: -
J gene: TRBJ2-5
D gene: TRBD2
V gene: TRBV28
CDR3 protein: CASSSFGLVETQYF
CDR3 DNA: TGTGCCAGCAGTTCTTTTGGACTAGTGGAGACCCAGTACTTC

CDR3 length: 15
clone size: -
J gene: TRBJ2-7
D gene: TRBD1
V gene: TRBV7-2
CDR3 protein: CASSLIQGANYEQYF
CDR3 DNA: TGTGCCAGCAGCTTAATACAGGGGGCGAACTACGAGCAGTACTTC

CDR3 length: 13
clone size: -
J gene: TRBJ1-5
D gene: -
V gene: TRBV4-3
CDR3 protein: CASSQDRDQPQHF
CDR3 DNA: TGCGCCAGCAGCCAAGACAGGGATCAGCCCCAGCATTTT

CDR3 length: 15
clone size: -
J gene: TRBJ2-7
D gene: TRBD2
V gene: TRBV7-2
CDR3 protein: CASSVSGLAGYEQYF
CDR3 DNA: TGTGCCAGCAGCGTTTCGGGACTAGCGGGCTACGAGCAGTACTTC

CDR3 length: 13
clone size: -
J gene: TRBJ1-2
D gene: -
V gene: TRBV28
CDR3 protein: CASKTGSNYGYTF
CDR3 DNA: TGTGCCAGCAAAACAGGCTCCAACTATGGCTACACCTTC

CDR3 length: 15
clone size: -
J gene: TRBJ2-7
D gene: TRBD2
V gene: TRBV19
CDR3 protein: CASSMGLAIRDEQYF
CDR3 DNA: TGTGCCAGTAGTATGGGACTAGCGATTAGGGACGAGCAGTACTTC

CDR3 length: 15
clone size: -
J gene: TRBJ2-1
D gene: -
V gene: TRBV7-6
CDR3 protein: CASSLSAGSSYEQFF
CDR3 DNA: TGTGCCAGCAGCTTATCGGCGGGATCAAGCTATGAGCAGTTCTTC

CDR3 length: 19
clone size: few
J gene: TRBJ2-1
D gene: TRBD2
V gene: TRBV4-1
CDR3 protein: CASSQGGLAALKIIDEQFF
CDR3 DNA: TGCGCCAGCAGCCAAGGTGGACTAGCGGCTCTAAAGATTATCGATGAGCAGTTCTTC

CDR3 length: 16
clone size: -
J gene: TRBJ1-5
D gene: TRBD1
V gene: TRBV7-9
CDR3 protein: CASSSGQGATSQPQHF
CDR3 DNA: TGTGCCAGCAGCTCGGGACAGGGGGCCACGAGTCAGCCCCAGCATTTT

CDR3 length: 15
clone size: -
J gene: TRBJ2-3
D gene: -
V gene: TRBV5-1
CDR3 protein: CASSLRDLASDTQYF
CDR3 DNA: TGCGCCAGCAGCTTGAGGGACTTAGCGTCAGATACGCAGTATTTT

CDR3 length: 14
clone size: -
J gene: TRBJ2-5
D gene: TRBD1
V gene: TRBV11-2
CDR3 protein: CASSSQGKQETQYF
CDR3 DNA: TGTGCCAGCAGCTCACAGGGGAAGCAAGAGACCCAGTACTTC

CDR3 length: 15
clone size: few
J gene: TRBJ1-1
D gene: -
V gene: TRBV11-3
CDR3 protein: CASSLGSGMNTEAFF
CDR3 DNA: TGTGCCAGCAGCTTAGGCTCCGGGATGAACACTGAAGCTTTCTTT

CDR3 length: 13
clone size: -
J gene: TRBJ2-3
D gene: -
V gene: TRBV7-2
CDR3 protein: CASSPRGGERQYF
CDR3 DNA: TGTGCCAGCAGCCCCAGAGGGGGGGAGAGGCAGTATTTT

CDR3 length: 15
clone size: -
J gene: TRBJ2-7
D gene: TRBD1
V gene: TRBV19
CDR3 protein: CASSIFGQGINEQYF
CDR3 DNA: TGTGCCAGTAGTATTTTTGGACAGGGGATCAACGAGCAGTACTTC

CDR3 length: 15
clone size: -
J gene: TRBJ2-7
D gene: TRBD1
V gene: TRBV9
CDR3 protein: CASSARDRALYEQYF
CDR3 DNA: TGTGCCAGCAGCGCCCGGGACAGGGCCCTCTACGAGCAGTACTTC

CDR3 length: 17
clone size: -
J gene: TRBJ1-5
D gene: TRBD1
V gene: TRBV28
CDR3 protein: CASSPGQGFYSNQPQHF
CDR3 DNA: TGTGCCAGCAGCCCGGGACAGGGCTTTTATAGCAATCAGCCCCAGCATTTT

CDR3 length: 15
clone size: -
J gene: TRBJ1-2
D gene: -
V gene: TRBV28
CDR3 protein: CASSLLRGLNYGYTF
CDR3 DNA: TGTGCCAGCAGTTTATTAAGGGGACTTAACTATGGCTACACCTTC

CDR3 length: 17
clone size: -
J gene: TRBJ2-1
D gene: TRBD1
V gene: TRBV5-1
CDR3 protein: CASSSTLQGAAYNEQFF
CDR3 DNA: TGCGCCAGCAGCTCTACTCTACAGGGGGCAGCCTACAATGAGCAGTTCTTC

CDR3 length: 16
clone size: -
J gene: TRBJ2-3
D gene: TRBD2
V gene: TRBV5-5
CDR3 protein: CASSLSGRPRTDTQYF
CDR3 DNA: TGTGCCAGCAGTCTAAGCGGGAGGCCTCGCACAGATACGCAGTATTTT

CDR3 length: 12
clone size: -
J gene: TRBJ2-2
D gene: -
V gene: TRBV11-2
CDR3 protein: CASSSGLGELFF
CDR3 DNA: TGTGCCAGCAGCTCGGGACTGGGGGAGCTGTTTTTT